This T cell receptor beta chain was retrieved from a study of T cell changes during pregnancy in multiple sclerosis. TCRdb's copy holds only in-frame clones and misses some; the assay was immunoSEQ multiplex PCR. The profile shows 70,000 to 100,000 clones, about 93% of them singletons. The starting material was peripheral blood, obtained in the first trimester of pregnancy. The clonotype was recovered from a female donor with multiple sclerosis, enrolled in a pregnancy study.

In DNA, the CDR3 is TGTGCCAGCAGCACTCGACTAGCCCAAGAGACCCAGTACTTC. It translates to CASSTRLAQETQYF. The chain links TRBV7-2 to TRBJ2-5; the match to TRBD2 covers 7 bases. This CDR3 region has 14 residues. Germline CDR1 SGHTA, CDR2 FQGNSA. The V segment lost 5 bases and the J segment 1 base; nucleotides outside the gene matches: 4.